Below, one TCR beta chain is given with its context. The CDR3 covers 15 residues. Trimming pared 4 bases from V and 11 bases from J, leaving 22 bases between. The germline CDR1 and CDR2 sequences are SGHKS and YYEKEE (reference sequence). This record comes from a study of blood T cell repertoires in COVID-19. On the study more broadly: T cells, B-cell-depleted T cells, or PBMCs provided the cDNA or gDNA that served as material.

In the original analysis: Amplification from reference gene primers served as the basis for estimated nucleated cell counts. Repertoires were generated with immunoSEQ multiplex PCR, while TCRdb's copy carries only in-frame clones and drops some. V, J and clone size derive from that table, while D and trimming were established from the DNA sequence. The table has 250,000 to 350,000 clones, 89% seen once; the top ten hold around 13%. The genes are TRBV5-5 and TRBJ1-5; maybe TRBD1 (5 bases). This TCR came from a woman aged 55-69 years with acute or convalescent COVID-19. Sequenced material: peripheral blood. The chain's CDR3 is CASSLDRWDPGTQHF. Here the CDR3 DNA reads TGTGCCAGCAGCCTGGACCGCTGGGATCCAGGGACCCAGCATTTT.